This T cell receptor (beta chain) was sequenced in a study of glioma-infiltrating T cells. Whole-study findings and limits: Tissue-blood divergence was below expectation in non-neoplastic patients, above in gliomas.

TCR alpha and beta CDR3 regions were amplified from RNA using iRepertoire nested multiplex PCR. Input was roughly 95-450 ng of tissue mRNA or PBMC total RNA. TCRdb re-called the multiplex PCR reads through MiXCR, storing one row per CDR3 protein. Of approximately 120,000 distinct CDR3 sequences listed, approximately 25% are singletons. Trimming left V 1 base short and J 0 bases short, with 7 bases between. The germline V gene has CDR1 MNHEY and CDR2 SVGEGT. This CDR3 has 14 residues. This clonotype was counted many times. What it binds is unknown. The chain is built from TRBV6-2 or TRBV6-3 and TRBJ2-7, with D unclear. The origin of this receptor is a human donor with low-grade glioma or glioblastoma, undergoing nonglioma brain surgery, or in good health (not recorded which). The sample taken for sequencing was glioma tissue, nonneoplastic brain tissue, or PBMCs (not recorded which). DNA for the CDR3: TGTGCCAGCAGTTACTTTGTCAGCTCCTACGAGCAGTACTTC. Encoded protein: CASSYFVSSYEQYF.